This TCR beta chain came from a study of T cell responses to AZD1222 COVID-19 vaccine. Study results and caveats: Repertoires were sampled only after the peak T cell response. Spike-specific TCR repertoires showed rising breadth and depth after two AZD1222 doses.

A remark on this clone: Its antigen remains unidentified.

The table came from immunoSEQ multiplex PCR; TCRdb's copy has only in-frame clones and leaves some out. The table shows 88,000 or so clones, with approximately 91% occurring only once. Germline V gives CDR1 SGHRS, CDR2 YFSETQ. Trimming left V 4 bases short and J 0 bases short, with 14 bases between. The CDR3 totals 15 residues. The source material was peripheral blood, sampled on day 0 of AZD1222 vaccination. V is TRBV5-1 and J is TRBJ2-7; possible D gene TRBD1, 6 bases. This clonotype originated in an adult in good health. The CDR3: CASSRGTYDSYEQYF. As DNA, the CDR3 is TGCGCCAGCAGCAGGGGGACATACGACTCCTACGAGCAGTACTTC.